The 12 T cell receptor beta chains presented below share a single source sample, sequenced in a study of T cells in narcolepsy (dated by TCRdb to the late 2010s). The library was made by the immunoSEQ multiplex PCR assay. The source is immuneACCESS, and TCRdb retained only in-frame sequences with V and J called. Part of the clones is not carried over; for the studies checked, unresolved V genes explain less than half of this, and the remainder is unexplained. The sample table shows tens of thousands of clones, and 70% to 90% are seen once. Of the sample, roughly 1% is held by the ten largest clones. Sequencing was carried out using memory (CD45RA-) CD4+ T cells from blood. The intended sense of this specimen's cell subset or site label: memory T cells sorted ex vivo from peripheral blood. The receptors stem from a human donor in good health.

The chain links TRBV5-4 to TRBJ1-2; unclear D gene. Trimming shortened V by 4 bases and J by 1 base, and 14 bases separated the two germline ends. CDR1 is SGHNT, CDR2 YYREEE, per germline (reference sequence). This CDR3 is built from 15 residues. The CDR3 spells CASSPDGRSNYGYTF. The CDR3 nucleotides are TGTGCCAGCAGCCCCGACGGGCGAAGTAACTATGGCTACACCTTC.

There are a few counts of this clone. The CDR3 spells CASSYLTGANSPLHF. The DNA of the CDR3 is TGTGCCAGCAGTTACTTGACAGGAGCTAATTCACCCCTCCACTTT. The chain uses TRBV6-5 and TRBJ1-6; D might be TRBD1 (6 bases). V was pared by 1 base and J by 6 bases, with 10 bases between. This CDR3 has 15 residues. Per the germline V gene, CDR1 is MNHEY and CDR2 is SVGAGI.

For the CDR3, the DNA is TGTGCCAGCTCACCATCCACAGATACGCAGTATTTT. The encoded protein is CASSPSTDTQYF. V gene TRBV18 combines with J gene TRBJ2-3; D remains ambiguous. The CDR3 runs to 12 residues. Germline V gene lookup returns CDR1 KGHSH and CDR2 LQKENI. With 2 bases removed from V and 2 bases from J, the gap between germline ends came to 2 bases.

V gene TRBV7-2 combines with J gene TRBJ2-7; D is ambiguous. This CDR3 contains 15 residues. The V end was cut by 7 bases, the J end by 3 bases, with 19 bases between. Per the germline V gene, CDR1 is SGHTA and CDR2 is FQGNSA. For the CDR3, the DNA is TGTGCCAGCACCACCCAAGCGCTTGCTCACTACGAGCAGTACTTC. Its translation: CASTTQALAHYEQYF.

The V and J genes are TRBV19 and TRBJ2-6; TRBD1 aligns across 10 bases. Germline V gene sequence: CDR1 LNHDA, CDR2 SQIVND (reference sequence). Losses at the gene ends were 6 bases for V and 15 bases for J; bases not matched to a gene: 8. CDR3 length equals 13 residues. Here the CDR3 reads CASRPGQGKDLTF. The DNA of the CDR3 is TGTGCCAGTAGACCGGGACAGGGGAAAGACCTGACTTTC.

The V gene is TRBV7-2, the J gene TRBJ2-7; 7 positions match TRBD2. This CDR3 region has 14 residues. CDR1 is SGHTA, CDR2 FQGNSA, per germline. With V trimmed by 2 bases and J by 3 bases, 4 bases remained unmatched. The CDR3 sequence: CASSLPGTNYEQYF. The CDR3 DNA follows: TGTGCCAGCAGCTTACCCGGGACTAACTACGAGCAGTACTTC. The variable domain in full, with the rest retrieved from reference TRBV7-2 and TRBJ2-7, is GAGVSQSPSNKVTEKGKDVELRCDPISGHTALYWYRQSLGQGLEFLIYFQGNSAPDKSGLPSDRFSAERTGGSVSTLTIQRTQQEDSAVYLCASSLPGTNYEQYFGPGTRLTVT.

The gene calls are TRBV7-3 and TRBJ2-2, with D tentatively TRBD2 (5 bases). Deletions cut 0 bases from V and 1 base from J, with 6 bases between. Germline values: CDR1 SGHTA, CDR2 FQGTGA. This CDR3 is built from 15 residues. The CDR3 protein is CASSLTRGNTGELFF. CDR3 bases: TGTGCCAGCAGCTTAACTCGGGGGAACACCGGGGAGCTGTTTTTT. Based on the CDR3 plus reference TRBV7-3 and TRBJ2-2, the full variable domain is GAGVSQTPSNKVTEKGKYVELRCDPISGHTALYWYRQSLGQGPEFLIYFQGTGAADDSGLPNDRFFAVRPEGSVSTLKIQRTERGDSAVYLCASSLTRGNTGELFFGEGSRLTVL.

The rearrangement uses TRBV19 and TRBJ1-2; no reliable D call. Trimming pared 5 bases from V and 1 base from J, leaving 14 bases between. CDR3 length: 15 residues. The V gene's germline CDR1 is LNHDA and CDR2 SQIVND (reference sequence). CDR3 residues: CASSAASLNNYGYTF. DNA for the CDR3: TGTGCCAGTAGTGCGGCTTCACTGAATAACTATGGCTACACCTTC.

V gene TRBV28 combines with J gene TRBJ2-7; 8 bases are a match to TRBD1. V dropped 5 bases and J dropped 2; count of bases not matched to a gene: 11. The CDR3 has 16 amino acids. Germline V gene lookup returns CDR1 MDHEN and CDR2 SYDVKM. This CDR3 reads CASSPPRTGSTYEQYF. In nucleotides, the CDR3 is TGTGCCAGCAGTCCACCGAGGACAGGGAGCACCTACGAGCAGTACTTC.

The V and J genes are TRBV6-5 and TRBJ1-2, with 7 bases lining up with TRBD1. The CDR3 totals 14 residues. Germline V gene data show CDR1 as MNHEY and CDR2 as SVGAGI. The junction had 6 bases not matched to a gene; V was cut back by 4 bases and J by 4 bases. DNA for the CDR3: TGTGCCAGCAGTTTAGCAGGGGGGAGCTATGGCTACACCTTC. This codes for CASSLAGGSYGYTF.

The CDR3: CAWKGPDEQFF. DNA of the CDR3: TGTGCCTGGAAGGGTCCGGATGAGCAGTTCTTC. The rearrangement links TRBV30 to TRBJ2-1; D is uncertain. Trimming removed 4 bases from V and 8 bases from J, with 9 bases in between. The CDR3 spans 11 residues. Germline loops: CDR1 GTSNPN, CDR2 SVGIG (reference sequence).

The rearrangement joins TRBV21-1 to TRBJ1-1. TRBV21-1 is a pseudogene segment. The CDR3 spans 13 residues. CDR3 loop: CASSPPRNTEAFF. The CDR3 bases are TGTGCCAGCAGCCCCCCGCGGAACACTGAAGCTTTCTTT.